This T cell receptor beta chain was sequenced for a study of T cells in Graves' hyperthyroidism and ophthalmopathy. RNA transcripts yielded amplified TCR beta CDR3 regions. The HTBI primer set drove a first-round RT-PCR of the TCR CDR3. A single record per CDR3 protein comes from TCRdb applying MiXCR to the multiplex PCR reads. Of 450,000 to 600,000 distinct CDR3 sequences in the sample, around 15% are singletons; the top ten hold approximately 14%. At least ten counts were recorded for this clonotype. Its matching antigen is unknown. This CDR3 is built from 17 residues. The trim removed 4 bases at V and 3 bases at J, leaving 13 bases unmatched. In germline, CDR1 is SGDLS, CDR2 YYNGEE. Stable hyperthyroidism: no ophthalmopathy progression over 18 months of follow-up. Isolation of PBMCs was performed on 8 to 10 ml fresh peripheral blood. Study-wide points: Ophthalmopathy and stable hyperthyroidism were separated by a 13 V-J model. Most clonotypes expanded in thyroid above 0.001 were likewise present in blood.

The TCR sequence derives from a woman aged 40 to 49 with Graves' hyperthyroidism. The sample taken for sequencing was blood. This chain uses TRBV9 with TRBJ1-1; TRBD1 matches 9 bases. The CDR3 DNA is TGTGCCAGCAGCCCGCACCTCGGGACAGGGAAGTACACTGAAGCTTTCTTT. This sequence encodes CASSPHLGTGKYTEAFF.